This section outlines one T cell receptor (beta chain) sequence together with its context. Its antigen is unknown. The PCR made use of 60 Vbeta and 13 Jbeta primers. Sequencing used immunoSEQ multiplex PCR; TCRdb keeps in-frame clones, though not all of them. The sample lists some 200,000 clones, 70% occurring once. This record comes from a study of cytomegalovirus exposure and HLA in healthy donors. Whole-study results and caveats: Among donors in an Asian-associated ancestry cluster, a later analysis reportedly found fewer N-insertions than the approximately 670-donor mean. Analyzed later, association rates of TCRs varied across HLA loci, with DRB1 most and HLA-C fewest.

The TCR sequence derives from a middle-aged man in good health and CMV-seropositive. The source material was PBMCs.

The CDR3 bases are TGTGCCAGCAGTTTATGGGAAGAGGGCGGCACCGGGGAGCTGTTTTTT. Translating it yields CASSLWEEGGTGELFF. This chain uses TRBV28 with TRBJ2-2, with D maybe TRBD2 (5 bases). The CDR3 loop spans 16 amino acids. V was pared by 0 bases and J by 4 bases, with 12 bases between. Germline CDR1 and CDR2: MDHEN and SYDVKM.